This passage covers 21 T cell receptor beta chains from one sample sequenced in a study of early T cells in non-severe SARS-CoV-2 infection. Using its own MiXCR run on the 5' RACE reads, TCRdb lists one record per CDR3 protein. The sample holds some 54,000 distinct CDR3 sequences, roughly 10% seen once. Sequenced: whole blood. Receptors originate from an adult who was a healthcare worker with PCR-confirmed SARS-CoV-2 infection or an uninfected control (not recorded which).

This clonotype was recorded at least ten times. The chain links TRBV10-3 to TRBJ2-3, with TRBD2 matching 7 bases. Germline V lookup: CDR1 ENHRY, CDR2 SYGVKD. V lost 8 bases, J lost 4 bases, and 6 bases stayed unmatched. CDR3 length equals 13 residues. CDR3 bases: TGTGCCATCTCGGGGGGAATCGCAGATACGCAGTATTTT. Translated: CAISGGIADTQYF.

In its sample, this clonotype was seen a few times. The gene calls are TRBV11-2 and TRBJ1-1, with no clear D. Looked up from germline, CDR1 is SGHAT and CDR2 is FQNNGV. The CDR3 contains 13 residues. The germline V and J ends were trimmed by 2 bases and 7 bases, with 11 bases remaining between them. The CDR3 loop reads CASSLSGYGEAFF. The CDR3 DNA follows: TGTGCCAGCAGCTTATCGGGGTACGGTGAAGCTTTCTTT.

The chain has TRBV7-2 and TRBJ1-5, with D possibly TRBD1 on 5 matching bases. The length of the CDR3 is 17 residues. V lost 4 bases and J 2 bases, leaving 18 bases between the germline ends. Per the germline V gene, CDR1 is SGHTA and CDR2 is FQGNSA. CDR3: CASSSRDGFRGNQPQHF. The CDR3 DNA reads as TGTGCCAGCAGCTCCCGGGACGGATTTCGGGGCAATCAGCCCCAGCATTTT.

This clonotype was seen a few times. The V gene is TRBV20-1, the J gene TRBJ2-5; D not certain. Germline loops: CDR1 DFQATT, CDR2 SNEGSKA (reference sequence). The ends were cut back, 6 bases at V and 2 bases at J, with 10 bases in the middle. The CDR3 runs 12 residues. This CDR3 reads CSAIGQQETQYF. The CDR3 nucleotides are TGCAGTGCCATCGGGCAGCAAGAGACCCAGTACTTC.

This clonotype was detected only a few times. The chain couples TRBV10-3 to TRBJ2-1; 8 bases align to TRBD1. CDR3 length equals 14 residues. V lost 5 bases, J lost 3 bases, and 3 bases stayed unmatched. CDR1 is ENHRY, CDR2 SYGVKD, per germline. CDR3 residues: CAISSTGVYNEQFF. In DNA, the CDR3 is TGTGCCATCAGTTCGACAGGGGTCTACAATGAGCAGTTCTTC.

This clonotype has at least ten counts. The chain is built from TRBV20-1 and TRBJ2-6; 7 bases match TRBD2. Germline CDR1 DFQATT, CDR2 SNEGSKA (reference sequence). The V segment lost 3 bases and the J segment 3 bases; nucleotides outside the gene matches: 5. This CDR3 region has 15 residues. The CDR3 DNA reads TGCAGTGCTAGGGGTCTAGCGGATGGGGCCAACGTCCTGACTTTC. It translates to CSARGLADGANVLTF.

The V call is TRBV5-1, the J call TRBJ2-1; D remains ambiguous. The CDR3 length is 14 residues. The germline gives CDR1 SGHRS, CDR2 YFSETQ. V lost 0 bases to trimming and J lost 2 bases, with 6 bases between them. In DNA form, the CDR3 reads TGCGCCAGCAGCTTGGGGCCGGCCTACAATGAGCAGTTCTTC. Translating gives CASSLGPAYNEQFF.

The V and J genes are TRBV6-1 and TRBJ1-1, with D unclear. From germline, CDR1 is MNHNS and CDR2 SASEGT. V gave up 1 base and J gave up 0 bases, with 9 bases separating them. The CDR3 is 15 amino acids. The CDR3 nucleotides read TGTGCCAGCAGTGAAGATGTATGGATGAACACTGAAGCTTTCTTT. It is translated as CASSEDVWMNTEAFF.

This clonotype was seen ten or more times. The chain couples TRBV10-2 to TRBJ1-5; no clear D. V was clipped by 6 bases and J by 3 bases, with 9 bases between them. This CDR3 comprises 13 residues. Germline V gene sequence: CDR1 WSHSY, CDR2 SAAADI. The chain's CDR3 is CASRGRDNQPQHF. DNA of the CDR3: TGCGCCAGCAGGGGGAGGGACAATCAGCCCCAGCATTTT.

The V gene is TRBV5-4, the J gene TRBJ2-1; a possible D gene is TRBD2 (6 bases). The V end lost 0 bases, the J end lost 2 bases, and 9 bases lay between the germline ends. Germline V CDR1 and CDR2: SGHNT, YYREEE (reference sequence). The CDR3 is made up of 15 amino acids. In nucleotides, the CDR3 is TGTGCCAGCAGCTTGGGTTGGGGGGCCTACAATGAGCAGTTCTTC. Encoded protein: CASSLGWGAYNEQFF.

This clonotype was counted at least ten times. J is TRBJ2-3 and V is TRBV12-3 or TRBV12-4; D gene ambiguous. The germline V and J ends were trimmed by 3 bases and 6 bases, with 16 bases remaining between them. CDR3 length: 15 residues. Here the CDR3 DNA reads TGTGCCAGCAGTTTCTCGGGCCCCGTCACGGATACGCAGTATTTT. Translation: CASSFSGPVTDTQYF.

In its sample, this clonotype was seen many times. The chain carries TRBV3-1 and TRBJ1-1; 7 bases fit TRBD1. This CDR3 has 16 residues. Trimming removed 0 bases from V and 0 bases from J; junction bases left unmatched: 4. Germline assignment: CDR1 LGHDT and CDR2 YNNKEL (reference sequence). The CDR3 protein is CASSQETGSMNTEAFF. CDR3 DNA sequence: TGTGCCAGCAGCCAAGAGACAGGGAGTATGAACACTGAAGCTTTCTTT.

The CDR3 bases are TGCGCCAGCAGCCAAGTCATCCGGGGGCGTGTAGCGGGGGTTAGCACAGATACGCAGTATTTT. It specifies CASSQVIRGRVAGVSTDTQYF. J is TRBJ2-3 and V is TRBV4-1, with 9 bases fitting TRBD2. Germline V CDR1 and CDR2: MGHRA, YSYEKL. The CDR3 is made up of 21 amino acids. After removal of 1 base from V and 0 bases from J, the junction contained 17 bases not matched to a gene.

The gene calls are TRBV27 and TRBJ2-7; 7 bases are shared with TRBD2. J gave up 1 base and V 0 bases, and 3 bases lay outside the gene matches. Germline assignment: CDR1 MNHEY and CDR2 SMNVEV (reference sequence). The CDR3 contains 15 residues. The CDR3 loop reads CASSLSSGSSYEQYF. The CDR3, as DNA: TGTGCCAGCAGTTTATCTAGCGGGTCATCCTACGAGCAGTACTTC.

Regarding this clonotype: The junction and the germline gene differ at one end; a read error may be behind it. V usage is TRBV18 and J usage is TRBJ2-3, with 8 bases matching TRBD2. Germline V gives CDR1 KGHSH, CDR2 LQKENI. This CDR3 has 14 amino acids. Written as DNA, the CDR3 is TGTGCCACCTCACCAGCGGGAGAATCAGATACGCAGTATTTT. Translation gives CATSPAGESDTQYF.

This chain links TRBV25-1 with TRBJ1-1, with D possibly TRBD1 on 6 matching bases. V lost 2 bases to trimming and J lost 5 bases, with 15 bases between them. Germline CDR1 is MGHDK and CDR2 is SYGVNS. CDR3 length equals 15 residues. DNA of the CDR3: TGTGCCAGCAGTGAAGGGGGGGGCGCCGGGACTGAAGCTTTCTTT. The encoded protein is CASSEGGGAGTEAFF.

This clonotype was detected once. This may arise from a read error, as a much more abundant clone is one base away. This rearrangement joins TRBV11-1 to TRBJ2-5; 7 bases line up with TRBD1. Trimming cost V 5 bases and J 9 bases; bases outside gene matches: 21. This CDR3 has 17 residues. From germline, CDR1 is SGHAT and CDR2 FQDESV (reference sequence). The CDR3 DNA is TGTGCCAGCAGCCGACGGGACAGAACCCGCCCCGGTGAGGCCCAGTACTTC. Its translation is CASSRRDRTRPGEAQYF.

This clonotype has ten or more counts. This chain joins TRBV7-2 and TRBJ2-1, with D maybe TRBD2 (6 bases). The CDR3 spans 16 residues. Trimming removed 5 bases at V and 3 bases at J, with 17 bases between. The germline V gene has CDR1 SGHTA and CDR2 FQGNSA. CDR3 sequence reads: CASSPKTSLSYNEQFF. The CDR3 nucleotides are TGTGCCAGCAGCCCGAAGACTAGTCTTAGCTACAATGAGCAGTTCTTC.

This clonotype was observed a handful of times. V and J are TRBV4-3 and TRBJ2-2, with D perhaps matching TRBD2 (6 bases). CDR3 size: 13 residues. CDR1 is LGHNA and CDR2 is YSLEER in the germline V gene. V was shortened by 1 base and J by 6 bases, with 6 bases between the two germline ends. CDR3 DNA: TGCGCCAGCAGCCAAGGACTAGCCGGGGAGCTGTTTTTT. This encodes CASSQGLAGELFF.

This clonotype has at least ten counts. The CDR3 spells CAWTRDSYEQYF. The CDR3 DNA follows: TGTGCCTGGACCCGGGACAGCTACGAGCAGTACTTC. The chain links TRBV30 to TRBJ2-7, with 7 bases aligning to TRBD1. Germline V gene lookup returns CDR1 GTSNPN and CDR2 SVGIG (reference sequence). The V segment lost 4 bases and the J segment 3 bases; nucleotides outside the gene matches: 3. This CDR3 spans 12 amino acids.

This clonotype was observed a few times. The rearrangement joins TRBV18 to TRBJ2-7; 10 nucleotides line up with TRBD1. The V gene end was trimmed by 3 bases and the J gene end by 5 bases; junction bases not matched to a gene: 13. The CDR3 length is 17 residues. Germline V gene lookup returns CDR1 KGHSH and CDR2 LQKENI. The CDR3 protein is CASSPYQPGQGRHEQYF. For the CDR3, the DNA is TGTGCCAGCTCACCTTATCAACCGGGACAGGGGAGGCACGAGCAGTACTTC.